This TCR beta chain was observed in a study of cytomegalovirus exposure and HLA in healthy donors. General study findings and limits: TRBV6-2, TRBV6-3 and some other V segments were unresolvable in 87-base-pair reads.

While unrecorded immune exposures were likely, the donors were nominally healthy when sampled. A note on this clone: The antigen is not known.

Losses at the gene ends were 3 bases for V and 2 bases for J; bases not matched to a gene: 4. The CDR3 is 16 residues long. Per germline, CDR1 SGHAT and CDR2 FQNNGV. Vbeta (60) and Jbeta (13) primers were used in the PCR. The protocol was immunoSEQ multiplex PCR, while the TCRdb copy is restricted to in-frame clones and leaves out a portion. The sample contains about 170,000 clones, 80% to 85% of which appear only once. V and J are TRBV11-2 and TRBJ2-7; 13 nucleotides agree with TRBD2. The TCR originated in a boy aged 2 to 10 in good health and CMV-seronegative. The sequenced sample consisted of PBMCs. The CDR3 bases are TGTGCCAGCAGCTTTAGGACTAGCGGGGGACCCTACGAGCAGTACTTC. Encoded protein: CASSFRTSGGPYEQYF.